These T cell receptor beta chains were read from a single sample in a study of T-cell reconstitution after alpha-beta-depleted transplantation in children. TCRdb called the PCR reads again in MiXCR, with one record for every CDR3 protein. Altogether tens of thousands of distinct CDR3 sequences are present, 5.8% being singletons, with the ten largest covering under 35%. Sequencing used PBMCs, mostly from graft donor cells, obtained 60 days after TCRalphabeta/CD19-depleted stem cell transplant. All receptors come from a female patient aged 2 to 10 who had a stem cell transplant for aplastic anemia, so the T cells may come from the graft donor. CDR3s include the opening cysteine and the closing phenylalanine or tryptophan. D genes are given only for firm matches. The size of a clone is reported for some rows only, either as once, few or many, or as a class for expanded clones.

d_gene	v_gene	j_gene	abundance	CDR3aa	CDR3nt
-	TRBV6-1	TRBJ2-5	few	CASSVERMGETQYF	TGTGCCAGCAGTGTCGAACGGATGGGAGAGACCCAGTACTTC
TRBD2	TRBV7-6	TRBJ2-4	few	CASSISGEGDIQYF	TGTGCCAGCAGCATTAGCGGGGAGGGGGACATTCAGTACTTC
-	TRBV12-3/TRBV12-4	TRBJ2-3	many	CASSPSGDQGSTDTQYF	TGTGCCAGCAGCCCATCCGGCGACCAGGGGTCGACAGATACGCAGTATTTT
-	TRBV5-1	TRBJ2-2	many	CASSLPGGNTGELFF	TGCGCCAGCAGCTTGCCGGGTGGAAACACCGGGGAGCTGTTTTTT
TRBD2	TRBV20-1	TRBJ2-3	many	CSAGSGRATSTDTQYF	TGCAGTGCTGGTAGCGGGAGGGCCACTAGCACAGATACGCAGTATTTT
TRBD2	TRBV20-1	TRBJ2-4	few	CSARDEASGRVAKNIQYF	TGCAGTGCTAGAGATGAGGCTAGCGGGAGGGTAGCCAAAAACATTCAGTACTTC
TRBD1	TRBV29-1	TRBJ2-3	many	CSVVDRGHTDTQYF	TGCAGCGTTGTAGACAGGGGGCACACAGATACGCAGTATTTT
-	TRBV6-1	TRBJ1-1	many	CASRDNTEAFF	TGTGCCAGCAGGGACAACACTGAAGCTTTCTTT
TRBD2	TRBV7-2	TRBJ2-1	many	CASSPVAGGGGEQFF	TGTGCCAGCAGCCCGGTAGCGGGGGGCGGGGGTGAGCAGTTCTTC
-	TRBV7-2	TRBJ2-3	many	CASSPSSGIATDTQYF	TGTGCCAGCAGCCCCAGTTCAGGGATTGCAACAGATACGCAGTATTTT
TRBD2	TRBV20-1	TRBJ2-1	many	CSATGTSGRKNEQFF	TGCAGTGCAACCGGGACTAGCGGGAGAAAGAATGAGCAGTTCTTC
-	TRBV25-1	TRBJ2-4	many	CASTPSIGDRAKNIQYF	TGTGCCAGCACACCTTCTATTGGGGATAGGGCCAAAAACATTCAGTACTTC
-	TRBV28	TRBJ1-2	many	CASTLTENYGYTF	TGTGCCAGCACCCTGACAGAAAACTATGGCTACACCTTC
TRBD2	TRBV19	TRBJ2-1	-	CASSTRLAGKQFF	TGTGCCAGTAGTACTAGACTAGCGGGGAAGCAGTTCTTC
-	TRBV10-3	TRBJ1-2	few	CAIRRIASPEGYTF	TGTGCCATCAGGAGGATTGCCTCTCCGGAGGGCTACACCTTC
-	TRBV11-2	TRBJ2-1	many	CASRQGPPVRFF	TGTGCCAGCAGACAAGGCCCCCCGGTGCGGTTCTTC
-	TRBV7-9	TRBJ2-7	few	CASSLEGPFQPEQYF	TGTGCCAGCAGCCTAGAGGGGCCTTTCCAACCCGAGCAGTACTTC
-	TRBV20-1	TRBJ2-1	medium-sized	CSASYPRGSSYNEQFF	TGCAGTGCTAGCTACCCTAGGGGAAGCTCCTACAATGAGCAGTTCTTC
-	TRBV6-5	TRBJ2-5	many	CASSFFTGQETQYF	TGTGCCAGCAGTTTTTTCACAGGTCAAGAGACCCAGTACTTC
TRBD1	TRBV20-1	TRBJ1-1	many	CSARARDRMSFF	TGCAGTGCTAGAGCACGGGACAGAATGTCTTTCTTT
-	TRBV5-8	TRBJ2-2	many	CASSLDVGNTGELFF	TGTGCCAGCAGCTTAGACGTCGGCAACACCGGGGAGCTGTTTTTT
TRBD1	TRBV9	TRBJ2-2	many	CASSGGQGPLRGTGELFF	TGTGCCAGCAGCGGGGGACAGGGGCCCTTAAGAGGCACCGGGGAGCTGTTTTTT
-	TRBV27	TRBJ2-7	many	CASSLYPPGTPVSYEQYF	TGTGCCAGCAGTTTGTACCCCCCCGGGACCCCGGTCTCCTACGAGCAGTACTTC
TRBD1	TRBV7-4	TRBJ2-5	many	CASSFTPRDREETQYF	TGTGCCAGCAGCTTTACACCCCGGGACAGGGAAGAGACCCAGTACTTC
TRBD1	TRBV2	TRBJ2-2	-	CATRTGPTGELFF	TGTGCCACCAGGACAGGGCCCACCGGGGAGCTGTTTTTT
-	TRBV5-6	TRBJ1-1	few	CASSRGGDLNTEAFF	TGTGCCAGCAGCCGTGGAGGGGACCTTAACACTGAAGCTTTCTTT
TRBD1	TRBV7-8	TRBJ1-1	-	CASSLIGQGGTEAFF	TGTGCCAGCAGCTTGATCGGACAGGGAGGAACTGAAGCTTTCTTT
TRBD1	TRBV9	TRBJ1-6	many	CASSFEDRPPNSPLHF	TGTGCCAGCAGCTTCGAGGACAGGCCTCCTAATTCACCCCTCCACTTT
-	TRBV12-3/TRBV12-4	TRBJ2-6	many	CASSQILLSSGANVLTF	TGTGCCAGCAGTCAGATACTACTGAGCTCTGGGGCCAACGTCCTGACTTTC
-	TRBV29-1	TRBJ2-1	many	CSVVTEVPYNEQFF	TGCAGCGTAGTGACAGAAGTTCCCTACAATGAGCAGTTCTTC
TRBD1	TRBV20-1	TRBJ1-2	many	CSANKQGSYGYTF	TGCAGTGCCAATAAACAGGGGTCCTATGGCTACACCTTC
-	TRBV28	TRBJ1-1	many	CASSWTKGRMNTEAFF	TGTGCCAGCAGTTGGACCAAGGGCAGGATGAACACTGAAGCTTTCTTT
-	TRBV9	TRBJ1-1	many	CASSVVPPGGNTEAFF	TGTGCCAGCAGCGTAGTGCCCCCCGGGGGGAACACTGAAGCTTTCTTT
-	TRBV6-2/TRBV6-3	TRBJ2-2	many	CASSYSEWTGELFF	TGTGCCAGCAGTTACTCGGAATGGACCGGGGAGCTGTTTTTT
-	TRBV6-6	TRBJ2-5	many	CASSPFRGTETQYF	TGTGCCAGCAGCCCATTTCGAGGGACCGAGACCCAGTACTTC
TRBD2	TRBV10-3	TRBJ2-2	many	CAISETPLAGVSTGELFF	TGTGCCATCAGTGAGACCCCCCTGGCGGGGGTTTCCACCGGGGAGCTGTTTTTT
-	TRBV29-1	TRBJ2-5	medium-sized	CSVDSGEETQYF	TGCAGCGTTGATTCCGGGGAGGAGACCCAGTACTTC
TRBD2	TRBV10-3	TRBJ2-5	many	CAISESGTSGQETQYF	TGTGCCATCAGTGAATCCGGGACTAGCGGCCAAGAGACCCAGTACTTC
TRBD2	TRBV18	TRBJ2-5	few	CASSPPGLAGSQGKETQYF	TGTGCCAGCTCACCACCGGGACTAGCGGGTTCCCAGGGGAAAGAGACCCAGTACTTC
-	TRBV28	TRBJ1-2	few	CASRAGVGGYTF	TGTGCCAGCAGAGCAGGGGTGGGGGGCTACACCTTC
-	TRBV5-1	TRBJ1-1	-	CASSLEAPTAGAFF	TGCGCCAGCAGCTTGGAGGCCCCTACGGCCGGCGCTTTCTTT